The 14 T cell receptor beta chains below all came from one sample that was sequenced in a study of T cells in localized non-small cell lung cancer. Only in-frame clones appear in the TCRdb table, and some are missing; sequencing was by immunoSEQ multiplex PCR. This sample has about 39,000 clones, with around 79% found just once. Sequencing was performed on PBMCs, taken before any cancer treatment. These receptors originate from a woman aged 40-70 years with stage II squamous cell lung carcinoma.

The V and J genes are TRBV18 and TRBJ1-5; 8 bases are shared with TRBD1. Unmatched junction bases numbered 5, after V lost 1 base and J lost 6 bases. The V gene's germline CDR1 is KGHSH and CDR2 LQKENI. This CDR3 is built from 15 residues. The chain's CDR3 is CASSPQTGDSQPQHF. The CDR3 region has the DNA TGTGCCAGCTCACCACAGACAGGGGATAGTCAGCCCCAGCATTTT.

The J gene is TRBJ2-2, the V gene TRBV5-5, with 9 bases lining up with TRBD2. Trimming cost V 1 base and J 5 bases; bases outside gene matches: 3. CDR1 SGHKS and CDR2 YYEKEE come from the germline V gene (reference sequence). The CDR3 consists of 15 residues. CDR3 bases: TGTGCCAGCAGCTTGTTCCTAGCGGGAACCGGGGAGCTGTTTTTT. The encoded protein is CASSLFLAGTGELFF.

The table lists this clone with a count of one. CDR3 bases: TGCAGCGTAACCAAGGACGGCTACAATCAGCCCCAGCATTTT. Its protein product is CSVTKDGYNQPQHF. This chain connects TRBV29-1 to TRBJ1-5; D gene ambiguous. CDR1 SQVTM and CDR2 ANQGSEA come from the germline V gene. CDR3 length: 14 residues. Trimming pared 6 bases from V and 3 bases from J, leaving 15 bases between.

V and J are TRBV7-9 and TRBJ2-7; a possible D gene is TRBD2 (5 bases). Deletions cut 1 base from V and 5 bases from J, with 12 bases between. CDR3 size: 14 residues. The germline V gene has CDR1 SEHNR and CDR2 FQNEAQ (reference sequence). The CDR3: CASSLELGSHEQYV. In DNA, the CDR3 is TGTGCCAGCAGCTTAGAACTAGGGTCCCACGAGCAGTACGTC.

The V and J genes are TRBV7-9 and TRBJ2-7; D is undetermined. The CDR3 contains 15 residues. Deletions cut 6 bases from V and 1 base from J, with 16 bases between. Germline V lookup: CDR1 SEHNR, CDR2 FQNEAQ (reference sequence). This CDR3 is CASSSTADPSYEQYF. CDR3 in DNA: TGTGCCAGCAGTTCAACCGCTGATCCTTCCTACGAGCAGTACTTC.

DNA of the CDR3: TGCGCCAGCAGCCAAGATCCTAGTCGAGTCACCGGGGAGCTGTTTTTT. Translating it yields CASSQDPSRVTGELFF. The gene calls are TRBV4-1 and TRBJ2-2; D call uncertain. Germline lookup yields CDR1 MGHRA and CDR2 YSYEKL. The CDR3 contains 16 residues. V lost 0 bases, J lost 4 bases, and 12 bases lay in between.

This clone appeared once. CDR3 DNA sequence: TGTGCCAGCTCATCTCCGGGACAGGGGAACTATGGCTACACCTTC. Its protein product is CASSSPGQGNYGYTF. The V and J genes are TRBV18 and TRBJ1-2; 10 nucleotides agree with TRBD1. The CDR3 spans 15 residues. Germline V gives CDR1 KGHSH, CDR2 LQKENI. The ends lost 5 bases at V and 2 bases at J; junction bases unmatched: 5.

In this sample, this clone turned up once. The chain has TRBV28 and TRBJ1-1, with D unresolved. The length of the CDR3 is 14 residues. CDR1 MDHEN and CDR2 SYDVKM come from the germline V gene. V was shortened by 8 bases and J by 1 base, with 14 bases between the two germline ends. The CDR3, as DNA: TGTGCCAGCGGCCTTAGATGGGGGAACACTGAAGCTTTCTTT. Its protein is CASGLRWGNTEAFF.

CDR3 sequence reads: CSVTGTQAYEQYF. As DNA, the CDR3 is TGCAGCGTGACCGGGACACAAGCCTACGAGCAGTACTTC. The rearrangement uses TRBV29-1 and TRBJ2-7; a possible D gene is TRBD1 (6 bases). The CDR3 runs 13 residues. Germline V gives CDR1 SQVTM, CDR2 ANQGSEA. V lost 6 bases and J lost 2, with 14 bases in between.

This chain connects TRBV18 to TRBJ2-1; 12 bases are shared with TRBD1. V dropped 4 bases and J dropped 8; count of bases not matched to a gene: 6. Germline loops: CDR1 KGHSH, CDR2 LQKENI. There are 15 residues in the CDR3. This CDR3 is CASSLFGTGGDEQFF. CDR3 nucleotide sequence: TGTGCCAGCTCACTCTTCGGGACAGGGGGCGATGAGCAGTTCTTC.

This clone has only one observation. The chain combines TRBV5-1 with TRBJ2-3, with 15 bases identical to TRBD2. CDR3 size: 17 residues. The junction had 3 bases not matched to a gene; V was cut back by 4 bases and J by 0 bases. Germline V gives CDR1 SGHRS, CDR2 YFSETQ. The DNA for the CDR3 is TGCGCCAGCAGCGAGGGACTAGCGGGGGGTAGCACAGATACGCAGTATTTT. This codes for CASSEGLAGGSTDTQYF.

The J gene is TRBJ2-1, the V gene TRBV6-5; 10 bases are shared with TRBD1. The CDR3 spans 14 residues. V was pared by 6 bases and J by 7 bases, with 6 bases of the junction left unmatched. Looked up from germline, CDR1 is MNHEY and CDR2 is SVGAGI. The CDR3 protein is CASRWTGGNNEQFF. CDR3 coding DNA: TGTGCCAGCAGATGGACAGGGGGGAATAATGAGCAGTTCTTC.

Comment on this clone: Since a much larger clone is just one base distant, this may be a read error. This sample also contains other DNA sequences that code for the same CDR3. This chain links TRBV5-1 with TRBJ2-7, with D possibly TRBD2 on 6 matching bases. The CDR3 extends over 14 amino acids. The germline V gene has CDR1 SGHRS and CDR2 YFSETQ. Here the CDR3 reads CASSPGGTDYEQYF. CDR3 in DNA: TGTGCCAGCAGCCCGGGCGGGACCGACTACGAGCAGTACTTC. The full variable domain, completed using reference TRBV5-1 and TRBJ2-7, is KAGVTQTPRYLIKTRGQQVTLSCSPISGHRSVSWYQQTPGQGLQFLFEYFSETQRNKGNFPGRFSGRQFSNSRSEMNVSTLELGDSALYLCASSPGGTDYEQYFGPGTRLTVT.

The CDR3 here is CASGTSFYEQYF. The CDR3 DNA reads TGTGCCAGCGGGACTAGCTTCTACGAGCAGTACTTC. V usage is TRBV7-2 and J usage is TRBJ2-7; TRBD2 agrees at 9 bases. Germline loops: CDR1 SGHTA, CDR2 FQGNSA. The V and J ends lost 8 bases and 3 bases, in that order; junction bases with no gene match: 2. The CDR3 is made up of 12 amino acids.